This is a list of T cell receptor beta chains from one sample in a study of blood T cells in healthy people across ages. Each CDR3 protein gets one entry after TCRdb re-called the 5' RACE reads with MiXCR. This sample has hundreds of thousands of distinct CDR3 sequences, with more than 40% found just once. What was sequenced was blood. These receptors came from a man between 60 and 75 years old in good health. CDR3s include the opening cysteine and the closing phenylalanine or tryptophan. D genes are given only for firm matches. Clone size is given for some rows only: seen once, a few or many times, or a class if the clone is expanded.

V: TRBV10-3; D: -; size: -; J: TRBJ2-5; CDR3: CAISGVDQETQYF; DNA: TGTGCCATCAGTGGGGTGGATCAAGAGACCCAGTACTTC
V: TRBV11-2; D: -; size: -; J: TRBJ2-3; CDR3: CASSPGPDTQYF; DNA: TGTGCCAGCAGCCCCGGCCCAGATACGCAGTATTTT
V: TRBV3-1; D: -; size: few; J: TRBJ1-5; CDR3: CASSQDPDNQPQHF; DNA: TGTGCCAGCAGCCAAGATCCAGATAATCAGCCCCAGCATTTT
V: TRBV6-5; D: TRBD1; size: few; J: TRBJ2-5; CDR3: CASSPQIGTGGEEQYF; DNA: TGTGCCAGCAGTCCTCAAATCGGGACAGGGGGTGAAGAGCAGTACTTC
V: TRBV9; D: -; size: -; J: TRBJ2-3; CDR3: CASSAGHPGTDTQYF; DNA: TGTGCCAGCAGCGCCGGGCACCCAGGCACAGATACGCAGTATTTT
V: TRBV6-2/TRBV6-3; D: -; size: few; J: TRBJ2-1; CDR3: CASSYPRGGGNYNEQFF; DNA: TGTGCCAGCAGTTACCCCCGGGGAGGAGGGAATTACAATGAGCAGTTCTTC
V: TRBV7-9; D: -; size: -; J: TRBJ2-7; CDR3: CASSAQGRGSYNEQYF; DNA: TGTGCCAGCAGCGCCCAGGGAAGGGGCTCCTACAATGAGCAGTACTTC
V: TRBV7-2; D: -; size: -; J: TRBJ2-5; CDR3: CASSSGTTGWEQYF; DNA: TGTGCCAGCAGCTCCGGGACCACAGGATGGGAGCAGTACTTC
V: TRBV7-2; D: TRBD1; size: many; J: TRBJ2-7; CDR3: CASSSPGQGFYEQYF; DNA: TGTGCCAGCAGCTCCCCGGGACAGGGATTCTACGAGCAGTACTTC
V: TRBV7-2; D: -; size: -; J: TRBJ2-3; CDR3: CASSVVSSTDTQYF; DNA: TGTGCCAGCAGCGTAGTTTCCTCCACAGACACGCAGTATTTT
V: TRBV6-2/TRBV6-3; D: -; size: -; J: TRBJ2-7; CDR3: CASSYRGVSPYEQYF; DNA: TGTGCCAGCAGTTATCGCGGGGTATCTCCCTACGAGCAGTACTTC
V: TRBV5-1; D: -; size: -; J: TRBJ2-4; CDR3: CASTDGAGGSIQYF; DNA: TGCGCCAGCACCGATGGGGCAGGGGGGAGCATTCAGTACTTC
V: TRBV5-1; D: -; size: -; J: TRBJ1-2; CDR3: CASSLDFQYYGYTF; DNA: TGCGCCAGCAGCTTGGACTTTCAATACTATGGCTACACCTTC
V: TRBV20-1; D: TRBD2; size: -; J: TRBJ2-3; CDR3: CSASGPGGAGGLTDTQYF; DNA: TGCAGTGCTAGTGGGCCAGGGGGAGCGGGGGGACTCACAGATACGCAGTATTTT
V: TRBV2; D: -; size: -; J: TRBJ1-2; CDR3: CASGQTNYGYTF; DNA: TGTGCCAGCGGGCAGACTAACTATGGCTACACCTTC
V: TRBV2; D: -; size: -; J: TRBJ2-4; CDR3: CASSEAYLGGQAKNIQYF; DNA: TGTGCCAGCAGTGAAGCTTATCTCGGGGGGCAAGCCAAAAACATTCAGTACTTC
V: TRBV7-2; D: -; size: many; J: TRBJ2-7; CDR3: CASSLGGASITYEQYF; DNA: TGTGCCAGCAGCTTAGGGGGGGCGTCAATCACCTACGAGCAGTACTTC
V: TRBV18; D: TRBD1; size: few; J: TRBJ1-5; CDR3: CASSPGTGVRQPQHF; DNA: TGTGCCAGCTCACCAGGGACAGGGGTCCGTCAGCCCCAGCATTTT
V: TRBV6-5; D: -; size: -; J: TRBJ2-7; CDR3: CASSCSQDLSYEQYF; DNA: TGTGCCAGCAGTTGCTCCCAGGACCTCTCCTACGAGCAGTACTTC
V: TRBV7-9; D: TRBD1; size: -; J: TRBJ2-1; CDR3: CASSFIWTGWFGEQFF; DNA: TGTGCCAGCAGCTTTATATGGACAGGGTGGTTTGGTGAGCAGTTCTTC
V: TRBV20-1; D: TRBD1; size: -; J: TRBJ2-7; CDR3: CSAGTDESYEQYF; DNA: TGCAGTGCTGGGACAGACGAGTCCTACGAGCAGTACTTC
V: TRBV4-3; D: -; size: few; J: TRBJ2-7; CDR3: CASSQVANYEQYF; DNA: TGCGCCAGCAGCCAAGTCGCAAACTACGAGCAGTACTTC
V: TRBV2; D: -; size: -; J: TRBJ2-7; CDR3: CASSVGRATYEQYF; DNA: TGTGCCAGCAGTGTCGGACGAGCGACCTACGAGCAGTACTTC
V: TRBV29-1; D: -; size: -; J: TRBJ2-1; CDR3: CSARPGANEQFF; DNA: TGCAGCGCCCGACCTGGGGCGAATGAGCAGTTCTTC
V: TRBV20-1; D: -; size: -; J: TRBJ2-7; CDR3: CSARVSGRNEQYF; DNA: TGCAGTGCTAGAGTATCGGGGAGGAACGAGCAGTACTTC
V: TRBV7-6; D: -; size: -; J: TRBJ2-2; CDR3: CASSFPTLGGGLNTGELFF; DNA: TGTGCCAGCAGCTTCCCGACGTTGGGCGGGGGCCTGAACACCGGGGAGCTGTTTTTT
V: TRBV7-2; D: TRBD1; size: -; J: TRBJ1-6; CDR3: CASSLGRQGGGHSPPHF; DNA: TGTGCCAGCAGCTTAGGTCGTCAGGGGGGCGGCCATTCACCCCCCCACTTT
V: TRBV7-2; D: TRBD2; size: -; J: TRBJ2-5; CDR3: CASSLGLAGGHNEQYF; DNA: TGTGCCAGCAGCTTAGGACTAGCGGGGGGGCATAATGAGCAGTACTTC
V: TRBV7-9; D: -; size: few; J: TRBJ2-3; CDR3: CASSLRGDSTDTQYF; DNA: TGTGCCAGCAGCCTCCGTGGGGATAGCACAGATACGCAGTATTTT
V: TRBV4-1; D: TRBD1; size: -; J: TRBJ1-4; CDR3: CASSQEADREREKLFF; DNA: TGCGCCAGCAGCCAAGAAGCAGACAGGGAGAGGGAAAAACTGTTTTTT
V: TRBV6-5; D: TRBD1; size: -; J: TRBJ2-7; CDR3: CASSLTRQGRGYEQYF; DNA: TGTGCCAGCAGCCTAACCCGACAGGGCAGGGGCTACGAGCAGTACTTC
V: TRBV28; D: TRBD2; size: -; J: TRBJ2-5; CDR3: CASSLSGGPGQETQYF; DNA: TGTGCCAGCAGTTTATCGGGGGGGCCCGGCCAAGAGACCCAGTACTTC
V: TRBV5-5; D: -; size: -; J: TRBJ2-5; CDR3: CASSSAVQETQYF; DNA: TGTGCCAGCAGCTCAGCGGTTCAAGAGACCCAGTACTTC
V: TRBV6-2/TRBV6-3; D: TRBD1; size: -; J: TRBJ1-2; CDR3: CARDRGNYGYTF; DNA: TGTGCCAGAGACAGGGGAAACTATGGCTACACCTTC
V: TRBV6-2/TRBV6-3; D: TRBD2; size: -; J: TRBJ2-3; CDR3: CASSTSGGVADTQYF; DNA: TGTGCCAGCAGCACGAGCGGGGGGGTAGCAGATACGCAGTATTTT
V: TRBV20-1; D: TRBD1; size: -; J: TRBJ2-7; CDR3: CSARSFQGDYEQYF; DNA: TGCAGTGCTAGAAGTTTTCAGGGGGACTACGAGCAGTACTTC
V: TRBV4-1; D: -; size: -; J: TRBJ2-1; CDR3: CASSPTDSVYEQFF; DNA: TGCGCCAGCAGCCCGACAGACAGTGTCTACGAGCAGTTCTTC
V: TRBV6-2/TRBV6-3; D: TRBD2; size: many; J: TRBJ2-5; CDR3: CASSSRPGGQETQYF; DNA: TGTGCCAGCAGCAGTAGACCGGGGGGTCAAGAGACCCAGTACTTC
V: TRBV6-1; D: TRBD1; size: few; J: TRBJ1-2; CDR3: CASSQGGALGYTF; DNA: TGTGCCAGCAGTCAGGGGGGGGCCTTAGGCTACACCTTC
V: TRBV6-2/TRBV6-3; D: TRBD1; size: -; J: TRBJ2-7; CDR3: CASGYRQGNEQYF; DNA: TGTGCCAGCGGTTACCGACAGGGGAACGAGCAGTACTTC
V: TRBV6-2/TRBV6-3; D: -; size: -; J: TRBJ1-1; CDR3: CASSHGRRAGNTEAFF; DNA: TGTGCCAGCAGTCACGGGAGGAGGGCGGGGAACACTGAAGCTTTCTTT
V: TRBV6-6; D: TRBD2; size: -; J: TRBJ2-1; CDR3: CTSSLPGLAGNEQFF; DNA: TGTACCAGCAGTCTTCCGGGACTAGCGGGGAATGAGCAGTTCTTC
V: TRBV27; D: -; size: -; J: TRBJ1-2; CDR3: CASSLGGSFNYGYTF; DNA: TGTGCCAGCAGTTTAGGAGGGAGTTTTAACTATGGCTACACCTTC
V: TRBV28; D: -; size: few; J: TRBJ2-5; CDR3: CASSLGGVREETQYF; DNA: TGTGCCAGCAGTTTAGGAGGGGTCCGAGAAGAGACCCAGTACTTC
V: TRBV29-1; D: -; size: few; J: TRBJ2-7; CDR3: CSVSLDNEQYF; DNA: TGCAGCGTCTCCTTGGATAACGAGCAGTACTTC
V: TRBV24-1; D: -; size: -; J: TRBJ2-1; CDR3: CATSDPRTAYNEQFF; DNA: TGTGCCACCAGTGATCCGCGGACCGCCTACAATGAGCAGTTCTTC
V: TRBV9; D: TRBD2; size: -; J: TRBJ2-1; CDR3: CASSVGSGGPYNEQFF; DNA: TGTGCCAGCAGCGTAGGGAGCGGGGGGCCATACAATGAGCAGTTCTTC
V: TRBV6-5; D: TRBD1; size: -; J: TRBJ1-6; CDR3: CASSSYNRDREDSPLHF; DNA: TGTGCCAGCAGTTCATACAACCGGGACAGGGAGGATTCACCCCTCCACTTT
V: TRBV24-1; D: -; size: -; J: TRBJ1-4; CDR3: CATSDLAQGPSNEKLFF; DNA: TGTGCCACCAGTGATTTGGCCCAGGGACCCTCTAATGAAAAACTGTTTTTT
V: TRBV25-1; D: TRBD1; size: -; J: TRBJ1-5; CDR3: CASSATGGDQPQHF; DNA: TGTGCCAGCAGTGCGACAGGGGGTGACCAGCCCCAGCATTTT
V: TRBV10-3; D: TRBD1; size: -; J: TRBJ1-4; CDR3: CAISESEQGSEKLFF; DNA: TGTGCCATCAGTGAGTCAGAACAGGGGAGTGAAAAACTGTTTTTT
V: TRBV7-9; D: -; size: few; J: TRBJ1-6; CDR3: CASSLLQINSPLHF; DNA: TGTGCCAGCAGCTTACTACAGATTAATTCACCCCTCCACTTT
V: TRBV9; D: TRBD1; size: -; J: TRBJ2-3; CDR3: CASSPSPGQGSDTQYF; DNA: TGTGCCAGCAGCCCCAGCCCGGGACAGGGTTCAGATACGCAGTATTTT
V: TRBV29-1; D: TRBD2; size: -; J: TRBJ2-1; CDR3: CSARRGYNEQFF; DNA: TGCAGCGCCCGGCGGGGGTACAATGAGCAGTTCTTC